The clone carrying this T cell receptor beta chain was counted ten times or more. This sample was taken from a study of regulatory T cells in long-lasting Graves disease. Study context: Graves' patients (newly diagnosed) had been on antithyroid drugs under 3 months.

Time point: newly diagnosed GD, antithyroid drugs for less than 3 months. PBMCs provided the RNA from which the TCR library was made. V was trimmed by 7 bases and J by 4 bases, leaving 13 bases between them. Per the germline V gene, CDR1 is MDHEN and CDR2 is SYDVKM. This CDR3 is 13 amino acids long. Construction of the TCR beta libraries employed iRepertoire HTBI primers in conjunction with Arm-PCR of CDR3 regions. TCRdb passed the multiplex PCR reads through MiXCR, listing each CDR3 protein once. The sample contains about 450,000 distinct CDR3 sequences, 12% to 15% of which appear only once. The data also belong to a second study, concerning T cells in Graves' hyperthyroidism and ophthalmopathy. This second study says: HTBI primers were employed in a first-round RT-PCR of the TCR CDR3.

This chain uses TRBV28 with TRBJ1-1; no clear D gene. The clonotype originates from a woman aged 45-65 years with Graves disease. This specimen was peripheral blood mononuclear cells (PBMCs), taken at new diagnosis, from a patient treated with antithyroid drugs. CDR3 in DNA: TGTGCCAGCACTTGGGGAGAGGGCACTGAAGCTTTCTTT. It yields the protein CASTWGEGTEAFF.